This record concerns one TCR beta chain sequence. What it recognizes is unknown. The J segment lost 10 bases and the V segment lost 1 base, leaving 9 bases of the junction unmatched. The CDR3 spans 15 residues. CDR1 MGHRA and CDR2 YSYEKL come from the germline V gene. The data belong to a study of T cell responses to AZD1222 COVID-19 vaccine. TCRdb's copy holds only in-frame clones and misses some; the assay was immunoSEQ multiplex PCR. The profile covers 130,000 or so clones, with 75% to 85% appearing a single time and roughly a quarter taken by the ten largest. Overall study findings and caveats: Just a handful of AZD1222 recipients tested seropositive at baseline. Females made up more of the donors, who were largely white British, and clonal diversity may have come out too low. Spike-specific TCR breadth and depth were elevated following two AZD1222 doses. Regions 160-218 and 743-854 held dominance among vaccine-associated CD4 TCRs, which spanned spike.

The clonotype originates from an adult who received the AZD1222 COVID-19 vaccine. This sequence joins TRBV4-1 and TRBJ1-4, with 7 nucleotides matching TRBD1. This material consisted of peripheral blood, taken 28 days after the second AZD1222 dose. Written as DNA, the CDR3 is TGCGCCAGCAGCCAAGCGGGGACGGGACAGCTAAAACTGTTTTTT. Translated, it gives CASSQAGTGQLKLFF.